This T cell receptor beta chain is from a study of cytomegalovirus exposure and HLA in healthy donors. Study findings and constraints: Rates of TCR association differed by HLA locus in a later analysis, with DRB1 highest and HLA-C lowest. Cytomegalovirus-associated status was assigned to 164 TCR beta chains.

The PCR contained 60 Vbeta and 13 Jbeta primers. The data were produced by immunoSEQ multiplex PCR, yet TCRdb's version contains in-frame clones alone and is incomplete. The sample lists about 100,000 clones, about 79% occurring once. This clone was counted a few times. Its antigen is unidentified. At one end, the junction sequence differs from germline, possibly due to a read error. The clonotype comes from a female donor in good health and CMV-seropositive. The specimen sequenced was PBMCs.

The CDR3 reads CASSQDQTAKIF. Here the CDR3 DNA reads TGCGCCAGCAGCCAAGATCAGACAGCCAAGATTTTC. The chain links TRBV4-3 to TRBJ2-4, with a possible D match to TRBD1 (5 bases). The CDR3 loop spans 12 amino acids. Germline assignment: CDR1 LGHNA and CDR2 YSLEER.